The 16 T cell receptor beta chains reported below all come from one sample, sequenced in a study of blood T cells in healthy people across ages (dated by TCRdb to the mid-2010s). Libraries were constructed by 5' RACE. The sequencer listed for this sample is Illumina HiSeq 2500. A second roughly 6 to 12 cycle PCR used a sample-barcoded 5' primer and a J-beta primer mix. TCRdb's own reprocessing of the public reads used fastp at Q25 and MiXCR and kept productive beta chains. Records with the same CDR3 protein are collapsed into one entry carrying the most frequent genes and DNA. The sample has 550,000 to 800,000 distinct CDR3 sequences on record, roughly 21% of them singletons. In total, the top ten clones hold roughly 3.4% of the sample. The sample consisted of blood. These TCRs come from a man aged 65 to 85 in good health.

This clonotype was detected a few times. The V gene is TRBV3-1, the J gene TRBJ1-6; D is unclear. The CDR3 runs to 14 residues. Between the trimmed V and J ends, which lost 7 bases and 5 bases, there was a span of 12 bases. From germline, CDR1 is LGHDT and CDR2 YNNKEL (reference sequence). The CDR3 nucleotides are TGTGCCAGCAATCTCGTGTCCGATAATTCACCCCTCCACTTT. Its translation is CASNLVSDNSPLHF.

V gene TRBV29-1 combines with J gene TRBJ2-3, with 11 bases identical to TRBD2. The CDR3 length is 15 residues. J was trimmed by 9 bases and V by 4 bases; bases with no gene match: 12. Germline assignment: CDR1 SQVTM and CDR2 ANQGSEA. The CDR3 nucleotides read TGCAGCGTTGTCAAGACTAGCGGGGACTCGGGGACGCAGTATTTT. Protein sequence: CSVVKTSGDSGTQYF.

The chain is built from TRBV7-8 and TRBJ2-7; 10 bases align to TRBD1. V shed 2 bases, J shed 2 bases, and the junction held 12 bases outside the gene matches. In germline, CDR1 is SGHVS, CDR2 FQNEAQ. This CDR3 is 18 amino acids long. The CDR3 region is CASSLPSVSGTGAYEQYF. CDR3 coding DNA: TGTGCCAGCAGCTTACCTTCTGTCTCCGGGACAGGGGCCTACGAGCAGTACTTC. The entire variable domain, with the rest obtained from reference TRBV7-8 and TRBJ2-7, is as follows: GAGVSQSPRYKVAKRGQDVALRCDPISGHVSLFWYQQALGQGPEFLTYFQNEAQLDKSGLPSDRFFAERPEGSVSTLKIQRTQQEDSAVYLCASSLPSVSGTGAYEQYFGPGTRLTVT.

This chain uses TRBV20-1 with TRBJ2-5, with 7 bases aligning to TRBD2. Germline CDR1 DFQATT, CDR2 SNEGSKA (reference sequence). V lost 3 bases, J lost 2 bases, and 3 bases stayed unmatched. The CDR3 contains 13 residues. In nucleotides, the CDR3 is TGCAGTGCTAGGCCGGGACTACAAGAGACCCAGTACTTC. Translating gives CSARPGLQETQYF.

The chain employs TRBV3-1 and TRBJ2-1; TRBD2 aligns across 7 bases. The J segment lost 3 bases and the V segment lost 3 bases, leaving 5 bases of the junction unmatched. The CDR3 is 15 amino acids. CDR1 is LGHDT, CDR2 YNNKEL, per germline (reference sequence). The CDR3 spells CASSQSGKDYNEQFF. CDR3 bases: TGTGCCAGCAGCCAGAGCGGGAAAGACTACAATGAGCAGTTCTTC.

The chain is built from TRBV15 and TRBJ2-3, with TRBD1 matching 9 bases. Per the germline V gene, CDR1 is LNHNV and CDR2 is YYDKDF (reference sequence). With 5 bases clipped from V and 7 bases from J, the junction kept 10 bases outside the gene matches. CDR3 length equals 15 residues. The chain's CDR3 is CATSSGRQGVNTQYF. For the CDR3, the DNA is TGTGCCACCAGCTCAGGACGACAGGGGGTGAATACGCAGTATTTT.

V is TRBV5-1 and J is TRBJ2-5, with TRBD2 identical over 11 bases. V was pared by 3 bases and J by 0 bases, with 10 bases of the junction left unmatched. The CDR3 runs to 18 residues. Germline CDR1 reads SGHRS; CDR2 reads YFSETQ. CDR3 DNA sequence: TGCGCCAGCAGCTCCCAGGGAGTACTAGCGGGAGACCAAGAGACCCAGTACTTC. Residues: CASSSQGVLAGDQETQYF.

This clonotype showed up just a few times. V gene TRBV20-1 combines with J gene TRBJ2-7, with 7 nucleotides matching TRBD2. Germline assignment: CDR1 DFQATT and CDR2 SNEGSKA (reference sequence). The CDR3 covers 13 residues. V lost 2 bases and J lost 2; bases outside the gene matches: 3. DNA of the CDR3: TGCAGTGCTAGATCTGGACTAGCCTACGAGCAGTACTTC. It encodes CSARSGLAYEQYF.

This clonotype was seen a few times. This chain connects TRBV5-1 to TRBJ1-2; no firm D call. CDR1 is SGHRS, CDR2 YFSETQ, per germline. The CDR3 runs to 14 residues. Trimming shortened V by 0 bases and J by 2 bases, and 8 bases separated the two germline ends. This CDR3 is CASSLAPENYGYTF. DNA for the CDR3: TGCGCCAGCAGCTTGGCCCCGGAGAACTATGGCTACACCTTC. The full variable domain, rest sourced from reference TRBV5-1 and TRBJ1-2, is KAGVTQTPRYLIKTRGQQVTLSCSPISGHRSVSWYQQTPGQGLQFLFEYFSETQRNKGNFPGRFSGRQFSNSRSEMNVSTLELGDSALYLCASSLAPENYGYTFGSGTRLTVV.

This clonotype was observed a few times. This chain uses TRBV10-3 with TRBJ1-2; perhaps TRBD1 as D (6 bases). Trimming cost V 2 bases and J 3 bases, with 13 bases left between them. This CDR3 contains 15 residues. CDR1 ENHRY and CDR2 SYGVKD come from the germline V gene. The CDR3 nucleotides are TGTGCCATCAGTGAGGGGATCTCAGGGGACTATGGCTACACCTTC. This sequence encodes CAISEGISGDYGYTF.

This clonotype was observed a single time. V usage is TRBV5-1 and J usage is TRBJ2-1; the D is unclear. Germline CDR1 and CDR2: SGHRS and YFSETQ. The CDR3 runs 16 residues. Trimming shortened V by 2 bases and J by 0 bases, and 12 bases separated the two germline ends. DNA of the CDR3: TGCGCCAGCAGCTTCCTAGACGGTAGCTCCTACAATGAGCAGTTCTTC. Its protein is CASSFLDGSSYNEQFF.

This clonotype turned up a few times. This chain joins TRBV5-1 and TRBJ1-2, with TRBD1 matching 9 bases. CDR1 and CDR2 (germline): SGHRS, YFSETQ. V lost 4 bases to trimming and J lost 4 bases; unmatched junction nucleotides: 2. The CDR3 sequence is 13 residues long. The CDR3 spells CASSEDRGYGYTF. CDR3 nucleotide sequence: TGCGCCAGCAGCGAGGACAGGGGCTATGGCTACACCTTC.

The sample holds a few counts of this clonotype. The chain carries TRBV5-5 and TRBJ1-2; 8 bases agree with TRBD1. The V and J ends lost 0 bases and 4 bases, in that order; junction bases with no gene match: 5. The CDR3 contains 15 residues. The germline V gene encodes CDR1 SGHKS and CDR2 YYEKEE (reference sequence). The CDR3 sequence: CASSLVAGGIYGYTF. CDR3 DNA sequence: TGTGCCAGCAGCTTGGTCGCAGGGGGCATCTATGGCTACACCTTC.

The chain carries TRBV5-1 and TRBJ2-1; D not certain. The CDR3 has 13 amino acids. Trimming removed 7 bases at V and 6 bases at J, with 14 bases between. Germline CDR1 SGHRS, CDR2 YFSETQ. In DNA, the CDR3 is TGCGCCAGCGGCGAGGTCGCGATCAATGAGCAGTTCTTC. The encoded protein is CASGEVAINEQFF.

Many counts were recorded for this clonotype. In DNA, the CDR3 is TGTGCCAGCAGCCTGGGACTAGCGGGAACCTACGAGCAGTACTTC. Translation gives CASSLGLAGTYEQYF. The J gene is TRBJ2-7, the V gene TRBV11-2, with 13 bases identical to TRBD2. Germline-derived CDR1 and CDR2 are SGHAT and FQNNGV. With V trimmed by 5 bases and J by 2 bases, 3 bases remained unmatched. This CDR3 contains 15 residues.

The V call is TRBV4-3, the J call TRBJ2-1; D possibly uses TRBD1 or TRBD2 (5 bases each). The germline V gene encodes CDR1 LGHNA and CDR2 YSLEER. Between the trimmed V and J ends, which lost 0 bases and 4 bases, there was a span of 16 bases. CDR3 length equals 17 residues. CDR3 DNA: TGCGCCAGCAGCCAAGATATGATGGGGGACCGATACAATGAGCAGTTCTTC. Translation: CASSQDMMGDRYNEQFF.